A single sample is the source of the 18 T cell receptor beta chains below, sequenced in a study of blood T cell repertoires in COVID-19 (dated by TCRdb to 2019 to 2021). The library was prepared using the immunoSEQ multiplex PCR assay. As stored in TCRdb, this immuneACCESS dataset retains in-frame rearrangements with V and J assigned. A fraction of the clones does not appear; measured against another copy, unresolved V genes explain less than half of the discrepancy, and the remainder lacks a known reason. The sample data list around 150,000 clones, and 75% to 90% of these were observed just once. The ten largest clones add up to roughly 3.2% of the sample. Sequencing was done on a sample of peripheral blood. These TCRs come from a woman aged 55-70 years with active COVID-19.

V is TRBV13 and J is TRBJ2-3; 9 bases match TRBD2. Losses at the gene ends were 5 bases for V and 6 bases for J; bases not matched to a gene: 21. Per germline, CDR1 PRHDT and CDR2 FYEKMQ (reference sequence). The length of the CDR3 is 19 residues. The CDR3 coding sequence is TGTGCCAGCAGCCCGCGATCCGGGACTAGCTCACACCCGGGGGATACGCAGTATTTT. Translation: CASSPRSGTSSHPGDTQYF.

The V and J genes are TRBV7-2 and TRBJ1-2; D gene ambiguous. CDR3 length: 14 amino acids. Germline-derived CDR1 and CDR2 are SGHTA and FQGNSA. V lost 1 base and J 3 bases, leaving 9 bases between the germline ends. In nucleotides, the CDR3 is TGTGCCAGCAGCTTAGATGGAGCGGACTATGGCTACACCTTC. Translating it yields CASSLDGADYGYTF. The full variable domain, with the rest looked up from reference TRBV7-2 and TRBJ1-2, is GAGVSQSPSNKVTEKGKDVELRCDPISGHTALYWYRQSLGQGLEFLIYFQGNSAPDKSGLPSDRFSAERTGGSVSTLTIQRTQQEDSAVYLCASSLDGADYGYTFGSGTRLTVV.

V is TRBV27 and J is TRBJ2-3, with 10 bases matching TRBD1. The CDR3 consists of 15 residues. Per the germline V gene, CDR1 is MNHEY and CDR2 is SMNVEV (reference sequence). Trimming at V came to 2 bases and at J to 1 base, leaving 0 bases not matched to a gene. CDR3 sequence reads: CASSLGQGGTDTQYF. Written as DNA, the CDR3 is TGTGCCAGCAGTTTAGGACAGGGGGGCACAGATACGCAGTATTTT.

The chain joins TRBV6-2 or TRBV6-3 to TRBJ2-5; 8 bases line up with TRBD2. Germline V lookup: CDR1 MNHEY, CDR2 SVGEGT. Unmatched junction bases numbered 9, after V lost 0 bases and J lost 0 bases. This CDR3 is 18 amino acids long. CDR3: CASSYSTASGWYQETQYF. DNA for the CDR3: TGTGCCAGCAGTTACTCGACGGCTAGCGGGTGGTACCAAGAGACCCAGTACTTC.

This chain links TRBV27 with TRBJ1-6; TRBD1 is a possible D gene (6 bases). This CDR3 has 15 residues. The V gene's germline CDR1 is MNHEY and CDR2 SMNVEV (reference sequence). Trimming took 4 bases from V and 9 from J, leaving 16 bases between them. CDR3 in amino acids: CASSSGQILGSPLHF. The CDR3, as DNA: TGTGCCAGCAGTTCAGGACAGATCCTTGGTTCACCCCTCCACTTT.

The CDR3 coding sequence is TGTGCCAGCAGCCTCCTTGGGACTAGCGGGACCTACGAGCAGTACTTC. Translated, it gives CASSLLGTSGTYEQYF. This sequence joins TRBV9 and TRBJ2-7, with 13 nucleotides matching TRBD2. The CDR3 spans 16 residues. The germline CDR1 and CDR2 sequences are SGDLS and YYNGEE. V was pared by 4 bases and J by 2 bases, with 6 bases of the junction left unmatched.

The gene calls are TRBV27 and TRBJ1-1; D is undetermined. The CDR3 loop spans 14 amino acids. The V gene lost 5 bases and the J gene lost 1 base, with 11 bases spanning the gap. The germline gives CDR1 MNHEY, CDR2 SMNVEV (reference sequence). CDR3 region: CASSPYHGNTEAFF. The CDR3 DNA reads as TGTGCCAGCAGTCCGTACCACGGGAACACTGAAGCTTTCTTT.

This chain links TRBV5-6 with TRBJ2-3, with 10 nucleotides matching TRBD2. Germline CDR1 reads SGHDT; CDR2 reads YYEEEE. The length of the CDR3 is 17 residues. The ends lost 5 bases at V and 5 bases at J; junction bases unmatched: 14. As DNA, the CDR3 is TGTGCCAGCAGTGAATGGCCCCTAGCGGGAGTTAGAGATACGCAGTATTTT. Its protein is CASSEWPLAGVRDTQYF.

A single count supports this clone. V gene TRBV24-1 combines with J gene TRBJ2-3; D possibly corresponds to TRBD1 (6 bases). The CDR3 covers 15 residues. Trimming stripped 4 bases from V and 0 bases from J, with 10 bases between. Germline-derived CDR1 and CDR2 are KGHDR and SFDVKD. DNA of the CDR3: TGTGCCACCAGTGACAGGGACATCAGCACAGATACGCAGTATTTT. Its translation: CATSDRDISTDTQYF.

The rearrangement joins TRBV7-8 to TRBJ1-1; 7 positions agree with TRBD1. V lost 4 bases, J lost 6 bases, and 17 bases stayed unmatched. Germline CDR1 and CDR2: SGHVS and FQNEAQ. The CDR3 spans 17 residues. CDR3 sequence (DNA): TGTGCCAGCAGCTCCCGAAAAACTTTGACAGGGAGCGCTGAAGCTTTCTTT. It specifies CASSSRKTLTGSAEAFF.

The chain employs TRBV11-2 and TRBJ2-1; D gene uncertain. With 3 bases removed from V and 6 bases from J, the gap between germline ends came to 12 bases. This CDR3 has 14 residues. Germline V gives CDR1 SGHAT, CDR2 FQNNGV. The CDR3 loop is CASSLAAVGNEQFF. CDR3 in DNA: TGTGCCAGCAGCTTGGCGGCCGTAGGCAATGAGCAGTTCTTC.

The V gene is TRBV6-2 or TRBV6-3, the J gene TRBJ1-5, with TRBD1 matching 10 bases. Germline CDR1 MNHEY, CDR2 SVGEGT. The V segment lost 5 bases and the J segment 1 base; nucleotides outside the gene matches: 2. The CDR3 runs to 15 residues. Here the CDR3 DNA reads TGTGCCAGCAGTCAGGACAGGGGGAGCAATCAGCCCCAGCATTTT. As protein: CASSQDRGSNQPQHF.

This clone was seen a single time. The CDR3 DNA sequence: TGTGCCAGCAGCTTAAGCTGGCAGGGAGGAAGGGAGCAGTACTTC. Its translation: CASSLSWQGGREQYF. This sequence joins TRBV7-8 and TRBJ2-7, with D possibly TRBD2 on 6 matching bases. This CDR3 has 15 residues. Germline CDR1 SGHVS, CDR2 FQNEAQ. The V end lost 2 bases, the J end lost 7 bases, and 18 bases lay between the germline ends.

This chain connects TRBV7-8 to TRBJ2-2; TRBD2 matches 14 bases. The CDR3 has 15 amino acids. V dropped 6 bases and J dropped 4; count of bases not matched to a gene: 1. Germline V gene data show CDR1 as SGHVS and CDR2 as FQNEAQ. The CDR3 bases are TGTGCCAGCAGGGGGACTAGCGGGGGCACCGGGGAGCTGTTTTTT. Encoded protein: CASRGTSGGTGELFF.

The chain joins TRBV6-5 to TRBJ1-2; D is undetermined. Germline lookup yields CDR1 MNHEY and CDR2 SVGAGI. The CDR3 has 12 amino acids. Trimming left V 7 bases short and J 8 bases short, with 14 bases between. The CDR3 bases are TGTGCCAGCACGCGGAGCTCAATCGGCTACACCTTC. It translates to CASTRSSIGYTF.

This clone was seen once. V usage is TRBV5-1 and J usage is TRBJ1-2; 9 positions agree with TRBD1. After removal of 3 bases from V and 4 bases from J, the junction contained 1 base not matched to a gene. The V gene's germline CDR1 is SGHRS and CDR2 YFSETQ. The CDR3 spans 13 residues. The CDR3 is CASSSGQGYGYTF. For the CDR3, the DNA is TGCGCCAGCAGCTCGGGACAGGGCTATGGCTACACCTTC.

J is TRBJ2-7 and V is TRBV7-2; possible D gene TRBD1, 5 bases. The CDR3 contains 15 residues. Trimming took 1 base from V and 0 from J, leaving 10 bases between them. In germline, CDR1 is SGHTA, CDR2 FQGNSA. CDR3 coding DNA: TGTGCCAGCAGCTTAGGTTCAGGGAACTCCTACGAGCAGTACTTC. Translation: CASSLGSGNSYEQYF.

This chain joins TRBV7-3 and TRBJ2-5; 7 bases are shared with TRBD1. The CDR3 runs 14 residues. The germline V gene has CDR1 SGHTA and CDR2 FQGTGA. Trimming at V came to 5 bases and at J to 4 bases, leaving 7 bases not matched to a gene. CDR3 DNA sequence: TGTGCCAGCAGCCTAGCTACAGGGGCAGAGACCCAGTACTTC. This sequence encodes CASSLATGAETQYF.